Below are 10 T cell receptor beta chains sequenced from a single sample in a study of blood T cell repertoires in COVID-19. TCRdb's copy holds only in-frame clones and misses some; the assay was immunoSEQ multiplex PCR. There are about 150,000 clones in the sample; 88% occur only once, and 2.5% lies in the top ten. The material sequenced was peripheral blood. The receptors stem from a human donor with COVID-19, enrolled during active disease. The donor label of this sample is uncertain.

V and J are TRBV5-1 and TRBJ1-4; 7 nucleotides line up with TRBD1. The CDR3 consists of 15 residues. Germline trimming cut 0 bases from V and 3 bases from J; bases unmatched to any gene: 2. Germline V gene lookup returns CDR1 SGHRS and CDR2 YFSETQ. CDR3 protein: CASSLEGQPNEKLFF. CDR3 coding DNA: TGCGCCAGCAGCTTGGAGGGACAGCCTAATGAAAAACTGTTTTTT.

V is TRBV6-5 and J is TRBJ1-1; 7 bases map to TRBD1. Germline V lookup: CDR1 MNHEY, CDR2 SVGAGI. With V trimmed by 5 bases and J by 3 bases, 9 bases remained unmatched. The CDR3 contains 15 residues. This CDR3 is CASSTGQWVYTEAFF. The CDR3 DNA sequence: TGTGCCAGCAGTACGGGACAGTGGGTTTACACTGAAGCTTTCTTT.

This chain links TRBV11-2 with TRBJ2-7, with 8 bases identical to TRBD1. The V gene end was trimmed by 5 bases and the J gene end by 2 bases; junction bases not matched to a gene: 8. Germline assignment: CDR1 SGHAT and CDR2 FQNNGV. CDR3 length: 15 residues. The CDR3 DNA reads TGTGCCAGCAGCATCGCGCAGGGGGCCCCCTACGAGCAGTACTTC. Protein sequence: CASSIAQGAPYEQYF.

The rearrangement joins TRBV4-2 to TRBJ2-1; TRBD2 aligns across 15 bases. Germline V lookup: CDR1 LGHNA, CDR2 YNFKEQ. The length of the CDR3 is 23 residues. V trimming: 1 base; J trimming: 3 bases; junction bases outside the gene matches: 19. The CDR3 DNA reads as TGTGCCAGCAGCCAAGGTCTGGGCCCCGGGACTAGCGGGAGGTCAAGGTACTACAATGAGCAGTTCTTC. Protein sequence: CASSQGLGPGTSGRSRYYNEQFF.

The chain recombines TRBV5-4 with TRBJ2-7, with D uncertain. This CDR3 contains 12 residues. Trimming stripped 0 bases from V and 3 bases from J, with 4 bases between. CDR1 and CDR2 from the germline V gene are SGHNT and YYREEE (reference sequence). CDR3 in amino acids: CASSLDGYEQYF. For the CDR3, the DNA is TGTGCCAGCAGCTTGGACGGCTACGAGCAGTACTTC.

The chain recombines TRBV15 with TRBJ2-7; 10 bases line up with TRBD1. The trim removed 0 bases at V and 6 bases at J, leaving 8 bases unmatched. The CDR3 is made up of 16 amino acids. Per the germline V gene, CDR1 is LNHNV and CDR2 is YYDKDF (reference sequence). Written as DNA, the CDR3 is TGTGCCACCAGCAGAGAAATGGGACAGGGGAGTCGCGAGCAGTACTTC. Protein sequence: CATSREMGQGSREQYF.

The V and J genes are TRBV28 and TRBJ1-5; D unresolved. The germline V gene encodes CDR1 MDHEN and CDR2 SYDVKM. The CDR3 runs to 16 residues. Trimming pared 4 bases from V and 0 bases from J, leaving 13 bases between. The CDR3 bases are TGTGCCAGCAGTTCCTCCGGAGGCTATAGCAATCAGCCCCAGCATTTT. Translation gives CASSSSGGYSNQPQHF.

The chain couples TRBV19 to TRBJ2-7; D is ambiguous. Trimming pared 3 bases from V and 4 bases from J, leaving 13 bases between. This CDR3 is built from 14 residues. Germline loops: CDR1 LNHDA, CDR2 SQIVND (reference sequence). Written as DNA, the CDR3 is TGTGCCAGTAGTATGGCCTTCCCCTCTTACGAGCAGTACTTC. Translated, it gives CASSMAFPSYEQYF.

V and J are TRBV11-2 and TRBJ1-1; 11 nucleotides align to TRBD1. The V gene's germline CDR1 is SGHAT and CDR2 FQNNGV. Unmatched junction bases numbered 4, after V lost 3 bases and J lost 4 bases. The CDR3 runs to 15 residues. The CDR3, as DNA: TGTGCCAGCAGCTTCGGACAGGGGGCTTCCACTGAAGCTTTCTTT. It encodes CASSFGQGASTEAFF. Using reference TRBV11-2 and TRBJ1-1 for the parts outside the CDR3, the full variable domain is EAGVAQSPRYKIIEKRQSVAFWCNPISGHATLYWYQQILGQGPKLLIQFQNNGVVDDSQLPKDRFSAERLKGVDSTLKIQPAKLEDSAVYLCASSFGQGASTEAFFGQGTRLTVV.

The chain carries TRBV12-3 or TRBV12-4 and TRBJ1-4; D remains ambiguous. The CDR3 sequence is 11 residues long. V was clipped by 6 bases and J by 8 bases, with 7 bases between them. The CDR3 loop is CASRRNEKLFF. The CDR3 nucleotides are TGTGCCAGCAGGAGAAACGAAAAACTGTTTTTT.